The clone carrying this TCR beta chain was seen only a few times. Its specificity is unknown. TCRdb re-called the 5' RACE reads through MiXCR, storing one row per CDR3 protein. This table holds under 400,000 distinct CDR3 sequences, around 30% found once. The V and J ends lost 5 bases and 5 bases, in that order; junction bases with no gene match: 21. The germline gives CDR1 SGHRS, CDR2 YFSETQ. This CDR3 has 18 residues. These data are taken from a study of T-cell memory formation after mild COVID-19. In the study overall: TCR clusters were mostly confined to one donor each.

General study results and limits: Later expanders leaned CD4+, whereas clones that contracted between day 15 and 85 were balanced CD4/CD8. Memory from before infection featured some responding clones, which suggests cross-reactive memory joined.

The chain joins TRBV5-1 to TRBJ2-7; the match to TRBD2 covers 8 bases. The clonotype originates from an adult woman who had mild COVID-19 (a few samples of this study predate the infection). Cell type and time point are not known. The sample comprised PBMCs or a T cell subset sorted from them (not recorded which). The CDR3 region is CASRVRPSGSVKTDEQYF. CDR3 bases: TGCGCCAGCAGGGTTCGTCCAAGCGGGAGCGTGAAGACAGACGAGCAGTACTTC.